This T cell receptor (beta chain) was found in a study of T cell responses to AZD1222 COVID-19 vaccine. As to this clone: What it binds is unknown.

Whole-study findings and limits: Repertoire sampling was restricted to post-peak T cell response timepoints.

Measured with immunoSEQ multiplex PCR; TCRdb has only the in-frame clones, and not every one. The repertoire holds fewer than 200,000 clones, with roughly 92% as singletons. V lost 2 bases to trimming and J lost 5 bases, with 10 bases between them. Germline values: CDR1 MNHEY, CDR2 SMNVEV (reference sequence). This CDR3 comprises 14 residues. This specimen consisted of peripheral blood, obtained 28 days after the second AZD1222 dose. The receptor was derived from an adult who received the AZD1222 COVID-19 vaccine. The chain employs TRBV27 and TRBJ1-5, with TRBD1 as a possible D gene (5 bases). The CDR3: CASSLRGTDQPQHF. Written as DNA, the CDR3 is TGTGCCAGCAGTTTACGTGGGACGGATCAGCCCCAGCATTTT.